Following are 27 T cell receptor beta chains from one sample sequenced in a study of brain metastases from non-small cell lung cancer. Only in-frame clones appear in the TCRdb table, and some are missing; sequencing was by immunoSEQ multiplex PCR. The repertoire holds about 15,000 clones, around 86% seen once, with roughly 7.7% in the top ten. The source material was primary lung tumor tissue. These receptors were collected from a donor at least 40 years old with non-small cell lung cancer.

In DNA, the CDR3 is TGTGCTAGTGGTTTGGGGGACAGGGACACCGGGGAGCTGTTTTTT. Amino acid sequence: CASGLGDRDTGELFF. The chain has TRBV12-5 and TRBJ2-2; 9 bases match TRBD1. Germline CDR1 is LGHNT and CDR2 is FRNRAP. CDR3 length: 15 residues. Trimming at V came to 1 base and at J to 3 bases, leaving 0 bases not matched to a gene.

The chain carries TRBV5-6 and TRBJ1-1; D uncertain. Trimming removed 0 bases from V and 4 bases from J, with 19 bases in between. Germline V gives CDR1 SGHDT, CDR2 YYEEEE. This CDR3 is built from 17 residues. The CDR3 DNA follows: TGTGCCAGCAGCTTGGATGGGAGGGTGGCAAGGGTCACTGAAGCTTTCTTT. This codes for CASSLDGRVARVTEAFF.

V usage is TRBV2 and J usage is TRBJ1-3, with unresolved D. The V end was cut by 1 base, the J end by 0 bases, with 7 bases between. Per germline, CDR1 SNHLY and CDR2 FYNNEI. The CDR3 is made up of 15 amino acids. The CDR3 sequence: CASSEGGVSGNTIYF. The CDR3 DNA sequence: TGTGCCAGCAGTGAAGGAGGTGTCTCTGGAAACACCATATATTTT. The full variable domain, with the rest looked up from reference TRBV2 and TRBJ1-3, is EPEVTQTPSHQVTQMGQEVILRCVPISNHLYFYWYRQILGQKVEFLVSFYNNEISEKSEIFDDQFSVERPDGSNFTLKIRSTKLEDSAMYFCASSEGGVSGNTIYFGEGSWLTVV.

This rearrangement joins TRBV5-3 to TRBJ2-1; 11 bases line up with TRBD2. TRBV5-3 carries the ORF label, with uncertain function. The ends lost 3 bases at V and 6 bases at J; junction bases unmatched: 8. The CDR3 runs 16 residues. CDR3 in DNA: TGTGCCAGAAGCTGCACCGGGACTAGCGGCCGCAATGAGCAGTTCTTC. The encoded protein is CARSCTGTSGRNEQFF.

V and J are TRBV30 and TRBJ2-3; tentatively, D is TRBD1 (5 bases). Germline-derived CDR1 and CDR2 are GTSNPN and SVGIG (reference sequence). Trimming shortened V by 3 bases and J by 10 bases, and 14 bases separated the two germline ends. This CDR3 comprises 12 residues. CDR3 sequence (DNA): TGTGCCTGGAGCCTAGGGCCAGGGTCGCAGTATTTT. Protein: CAWSLGPGSQYF.

V is TRBV28 and J is TRBJ1-2, with unresolved D. Looked up from germline, CDR1 is MDHEN and CDR2 is SYDVKM. The CDR3 extends over 13 amino acids. Trimming removed 2 bases at V and 5 bases at J, with 9 bases between. CDR3 amino acids: CASSLGSLYGYTF. The CDR3, as DNA: TGTGCCAGCAGTTTAGGGTCGTTATATGGCTACACCTTC.

DNA for the CDR3: TGTGCCAGTAGTCTAGGACAGGGGTCGTACAACTATGGCTACACCTTC. Protein sequence: CASSLGQGSYNYGYTF. This chain links TRBV19 with TRBJ1-2; 9 positions match TRBD1. Trimming removed 5 bases from V and 2 bases from J; junction bases left unmatched: 9. Germline V gives CDR1 LNHDA, CDR2 SQIVND (reference sequence). The CDR3 covers 16 residues.

This clone was recorded once. The gene calls are TRBV12-5 and TRBJ2-7, with 7 bases that match TRBD2. Germline loops: CDR1 LGHNT, CDR2 FRNRAP. V was clipped by 1 base and J by 6 bases; unmatched bases: 9. CDR3 length: 15 residues. The CDR3 DNA sequence: TGTGCTAGTGGTTTGGCGGGGGGAAATTCACGCGAGCAGTACGTC. It codes for CASGLAGGNSREQYV.

V usage is TRBV10-3 and J usage is TRBJ2-7, with D maybe TRBD2 (6 bases). CDR1 ENHRY and CDR2 SYGVKD come from the germline V gene. Deletions cut 4 bases from V and 6 bases from J, with 13 bases between. This CDR3 has 13 residues. The CDR3 nucleotides read TGTGCCATCAGTGCTAGCGAAAGGGGCGAGCAGTACGTC. Its protein product is CAISASERGEQYV.

As to this clone: An end of the junction does not agree with germline; a read error may underlie this. Other DNA sequences within the sample encode an identical CDR3. The chain employs TRBV5-1 and TRBJ1-3; TRBD1 matches 9 bases. Per germline, CDR1 SGHRS and CDR2 YFSETQ. This CDR3 has 14 amino acids. The CDR3 spells CASSPTGGGNTIYF. The CDR3 DNA reads TGCGCCAGCAGCCCTACAGGGGGCGGAAACACTATATATTTT.

This clone was observed a single time. The chain uses TRBV30 and TRBJ1-2; D is undetermined. The CDR3 totals 14 residues. Looked up from germline, CDR1 is GTSNPN and CDR2 is SVGIG (reference sequence). V was cut by 0 bases and J by 2 bases, with 10 bases left in between. The CDR3 reads CAWSVQKVNYGYTF. CDR3 DNA sequence: TGTGCCTGGAGTGTACAAAAGGTCAACTATGGCTACACCTTC.

This clone counts as medium-sized. Other DNA sequences of this sample code for an identical CDR3. The rearrangement links TRBV18 to TRBJ1-1; D possibly corresponds to TRBD1 (5 bases). Trimming took 3 bases from V and 4 from J, leaving 12 bases between them. The germline gives CDR1 KGHSH, CDR2 LQKENI. The CDR3 is made up of 14 amino acids. The CDR3 sequence is CASSPGGEATEAFF. The CDR3 bases are TGTGCCAGCTCACCCGGAGGGGAGGCCACTGAAGCTTTCTTT. Using reference TRBV18 and TRBJ1-1 for the parts outside the CDR3, the full variable domain is NAGVMQNPRHLVRRRGQEARLRCSPMKGHSHVYWYRQLPEEGLKFMVYLQKENIIDESGMPKERFSAEFPKEGPSILRIQQVVRGDSAAYFCASSPGGEATEAFFGQGTRLTVV.

With respect to this clone: This sequence may be a read error, since a much larger clone differs from it by one base. The V and J genes are TRBV25-1 and TRBJ2-2; D may be TRBD1 (6 bases). The CDR3 loop spans 17 amino acids. The V gene's germline CDR1 is MGHDK and CDR2 SYGVNS. V shed 7 bases and J shed 3 bases, with 21 bases lying between them. DNA of the CDR3: TGTGCCAGCAATGACCCCCCCGGACAGTCCTACACCGGGGAGCTGTTTTTT. Amino acids: CASNDPPGQSYTGELFF. The complete variable domain, with remaining parts taken from reference TRBV25-1 and TRBJ2-2, reads EADIYQTPRYLVIGTGKKITLECSQTMGHDKMYWYQQDPGMELHLIHYSYGVNSTEKGDLSSESTVSRIRTEHFPLTLESARPSHTSQYLCASNDPPGQSYTGELFFGEGSRLTVL.

The genes are TRBV9 and TRBJ2-3; 7 bases fit TRBD1. The CDR3 contains 15 residues. J gave up 2 bases and V 0 bases, and 3 bases lay outside the gene matches. Germline CDR1 and CDR2: SGDLS and YYNGEE. The CDR3 nucleotides are TGTGCCAGCAGCGTAGGAAGGGGGCCCACAGATACGCAGTATTTT. Encoded protein: CASSVGRGPTDTQYF.

The chain joins TRBV19 to TRBJ1-2; D might be TRBD1 (6 bases). Germline V CDR1 and CDR2: LNHDA, SQIVND (reference sequence). Trimming shortened V by 3 bases and J by 2 bases, and 13 bases separated the two germline ends. The CDR3 has 15 residues. Here the CDR3 DNA reads TGTGCCAGTAGTATTTCTCGGGGGCAGAACTATGGCTACACCTTC. Protein product: CASSISRGQNYGYTF.

The CDR3 is CASSQGLDREKLFF. The CDR3 nucleotides are TGTGCCAGCTCACAAGGGTTGGATCGGGAAAAACTGTTTTTT. The chain recombines TRBV18 with TRBJ1-4; D is uncertain. The CDR3 loop spans 14 amino acids. V gave up 4 bases and J gave up 8 bases, with 14 bases separating them. CDR1 and CDR2 (germline): KGHSH, LQKENI.

This chain joins TRBV5-4 and TRBJ2-4, with D maybe TRBD2 (5 bases). Germline-derived CDR1 and CDR2 are SGHNT and YYREEE (reference sequence). The CDR3 loop spans 14 amino acids. With 4 bases removed from V and 0 bases from J, the gap between germline ends came to 8 bases. DNA of the CDR3: TGTGCCAGCAGCGACGGACTAGCCAAAAACATTCAGTACTTC. Protein product: CASSDGLAKNIQYF.

The V gene is TRBV7-2, the J gene TRBJ1-5; no reliable D call. The germline V gene encodes CDR1 SGHTA and CDR2 FQGNSA. Trimming shortened V by 5 bases and J by 7 bases, and 15 bases separated the two germline ends. There are 14 residues in the CDR3. CDR3 DNA sequence: TGTGCCAGCAGCGGATCTTCGCGAGCCCAGCCCCAGCATTTT. It translates to CASSGSSRAQPQHF.

The V call is TRBV3-1 (or the pseudogene TRBV3-2), the J call TRBJ1-2; 8 positions agree with TRBD1. With V trimmed by 4 bases and J by 7 bases, 11 bases remained unmatched. The germline CDR1 and CDR2 sequences are LGHDT and YNNKEL (reference sequence). This CDR3 has 15 amino acids. CDR3 nucleotides: TGTGCCAGCAGCCTCGGAGGACAGGGATTCGGTGGCTACACCTTC. Translation gives CASSLGGQGFGGYTF.

This chain uses TRBV10-1 with TRBJ1-2; D is possibly TRBD1 (6 bases). Trimming shortened V by 0 bases and J by 4 bases, and 21 bases separated the two germline ends. Germline values: CDR1 WNHNN, CDR2 SYGVQD (reference sequence). This CDR3 has 18 amino acids. CDR3 region: CASSESGEGGVSFYGYTF. The CDR3 nucleotides are TGCGCCAGCAGTGAGTCAGGGGAAGGGGGGGTTTCGTTCTATGGCTACACCTTC.

This rearrangement joins TRBV6-5 to TRBJ1-5; weak D call: TRBD1 (5 bases). This CDR3 is 13 amino acids long. Trimming stripped 6 bases from V and 7 bases from J, with 13 bases between. The germline V gene has CDR1 MNHEY and CDR2 SVGAGI. The CDR3 coding sequence is TGTGCCAGCAGGAGGGGCTGGGAGCAGCCCCAGCATTTT. This translates into CASRRGWEQPQHF.

The V and J genes are TRBV10-1 and TRBJ2-3, with 10 bases matching TRBD2. This CDR3 has 14 amino acids. Trimming cost V 7 bases and J 6 bases; bases outside gene matches: 7. Germline CDR1 and CDR2: WNHNN and SYGVQD (reference sequence). CDR3 sequence (DNA): TGCGCCAGCAAAGGGACTAGCGAATTGGATACGCAGTATTTT. Amino acids: CASKGTSELDTQYF.

The rearrangement links TRBV12-3 or TRBV12-4 to TRBJ1-1; possible D gene TRBD1, 6 bases. The CDR3 contains 12 residues. Between the trimmed V and J ends, which lost 5 bases and 8 bases, there was a span of 12 bases. The CDR3 DNA reads TGTGCCAGCAGTATCTCCGGGACAGAAGCTTTCTTT. Translated, it gives CASSISGTEAFF.

The genes are TRBV6-2 or TRBV6-3 and TRBJ1-2; D perhaps matches TRBD1 (5 bases). V shed 2 bases and J shed 7 bases, with 14 bases lying between them. The CDR3 is 14 residues long. Germline CDR1 is MNHEY and CDR2 is SVGEGT. The CDR3: CASSYQSGQPGYTF. CDR3 DNA: TGTGCCAGCAGTTACCAATCGGGGCAACCTGGCTACACCTTC.

The V and J genes are TRBV5-1 and TRBJ2-5, with no clear D. This CDR3 has 16 amino acids. Deletions cut 4 bases from V and 1 base from J, with 17 bases between. The germline V gene encodes CDR1 SGHRS and CDR2 YFSETQ. The CDR3 coding sequence is TGCGCCAGCAGCCAGACCGGGCTGTGGGGCCAAGAGACCCAGTACTTC. It codes for CASSQTGLWGQETQYF.

The chain is built from TRBV25-1 and TRBJ1-2; 12 bases line up with TRBD1. V shed 3 bases, J shed 7 bases, and the junction held 12 bases outside the gene matches. Germline V CDR1 and CDR2: MGHDK, SYGVNS. CDR3 size: 17 residues. DNA of the CDR3: TGTGCCAGCAGTGACCTAAACCCGGGACAGGGGGCGCGTGGCTACACCTTC. Protein: CASSDLNPGQGARGYTF.

Points on this clone: Relative to the germline gene, one junction end is altered; a read error may explain this. This sample includes further DNA sequences coding for the same CDR3. This sequence joins TRBV10-3 and TRBJ2-1; D may be TRBD1 or TRBD2 (6 bases each). This CDR3 contains 13 residues. Per germline, CDR1 ENHRY and CDR2 SYGVKD. Here the CDR3 DNA reads TGTGCCATCAGTGAGTCGTGGGGGGCGGAGCAATTCTTC. Translation: CAISESWGAEQFF.